Following are 17 T cell receptor beta chains from one sample sequenced in a study of shared clonotypes between healthy human individuals. CD45RO-negative CD8 cells positively selected for CCR7 made up the naive population, which excluded terminally differentiated effector memory CD45RA+ cells. The assay was immunoSEQ multiplex PCR, and TCRdb's table has in-frame clones only and misses some. The sample consists of millions of clones, 85% to 95% of them appearing once. Sequenced: naive CD8+ T cells sorted from blood. All receptors come from a man younger than 35 in good health.

The chain carries TRBV14 and TRBJ1-1, with D tentatively TRBD1 (6 bases). CDR1 is SGHDN, CDR2 FVKESK, per germline. This CDR3 is 13 amino acids long. Trimming cost V 4 bases and J 4 bases, with 10 bases left between them. The CDR3, as DNA: TGTGCCAGCAGCCGGGGGCTAAGCACTGAAGCTTTCTTT. Encoded protein: CASSRGLSTEAFF.

CDR3 protein: CASSQEEGLSGGPSGDTQYF. CDR3 DNA: TGTGCCAGCAGCCAAGAAGAGGGCCTTAGCGGGGGGCCTTCGGGAGATACGCAGTATTTT. This chain connects TRBV4-2 to TRBJ2-3, with 10 bases aligning to TRBD2. This CDR3 comprises 20 residues. Unmatched junction bases numbered 17, after V lost 0 bases and J lost 5 bases. Per germline, CDR1 LGHNA and CDR2 YNFKEQ.

The chain uses TRBV11-2 and TRBJ2-5, with D possibly being TRBD1 or TRBD2 (5 bases each). The length of the CDR3 is 14 residues. The V gene's germline CDR1 is SGHAT and CDR2 FQNNGV. Trimming took off 5 bases at V and 4 bases at J, with 14 bases between the two ends. The CDR3 sequence is CASSLWGSRETQYF. CDR3 in DNA: TGTGCCAGCAGCCTTTGGGGGAGCCGAGAGACCCAGTACTTC.

The chain joins TRBV18 to TRBJ2-3, with D perhaps matching TRBD1 or TRBD2 (6 bases each). V was trimmed by 3 bases and J by 2 bases, leaving 12 bases between them. The germline V gene has CDR1 KGHSH and CDR2 LQKENI. CDR3 size: 15 residues. This CDR3 reads CASSPLRGDTDTQYF. The CDR3 DNA reads TGTGCCAGCTCACCCCTAAGGGGGGACACAGATACGCAGTATTTT.

This chain joins TRBV7-6 and TRBJ2-1; 9 bases align to TRBD2. V shed 4 bases, J shed 9 bases, and the junction held 7 bases outside the gene matches. The CDR3 has 14 residues. Looked up from germline, CDR1 is SGHVS and CDR2 is FNYEAQ. This chain's CDR3 is CASSYGTSSSEQFF. The CDR3 DNA is TGTGCCAGCAGCTATGGGACTAGCAGTAGTGAGCAGTTCTTC. Drawing the rest from reference TRBV7-6 and TRBJ2-1, the complete variable domain is GAGVSQSPRYKVTKRGQDVALRCDPISGHVSLYWYRQALGQGPEFLTYFNYEAQQDKSGLPNDRFSAERPEGSISTLTIQRTEQRDSAMYRCASSYGTSSSEQFFGPGTRLTVL.

This clone was seen more than once but under ten times. The same CDR3 is also encoded by other DNA sequences in this sample. This rearrangement joins TRBV4-3 to TRBJ2-5; no definite D call. Trimming left V 0 bases short and J 3 bases short, with 5 bases between. Germline V gene lookup returns CDR1 LGHNA and CDR2 YSLEER. The CDR3 runs 13 residues. The CDR3, as DNA: TGCGCCAGCAGCCAAGACATTGAAGAGACCCAGTACTTC. Translated, it gives CASSQDIEETQYF.

Here the CDR3 DNA reads TGTGCCAGCAGCCATCCCCATCACCCCGACTACGAGCAGTACTTC. Translated, it gives CASSHPHHPDYEQYF. J is TRBJ2-7 and V is TRBV14; D uncertain. The CDR3 length is 15 residues. V lost 3 bases and J lost 3, with 15 bases in between. The germline gives CDR1 SGHDN, CDR2 FVKESK. Complete variable domain (other parts from reference TRBV14 and TRBJ2-7): EAGVTQFPSHSVIEKGQTVTLRCDPISGHDNLYWYRRVMGKEIKFLLHFVKESKQDESGMPNNRFLAERTGGTYSTLKVQPAELEDSGVYFCASSHPHHPDYEQYFGPGTRLTVT.

The V gene is TRBV7-2, the J gene TRBJ2-2; D ambiguous. The CDR3 is made up of 16 amino acids. Germline CDR1 and CDR2: SGHTA and FQGNSA. Trimming cost V 1 base and J 0 bases, with 9 bases left between them. The CDR3 DNA sequence: TGTGCCAGCAGCTTAGAGAGGCGCGCGAACACCGGGGAGCTGTTTTTT. Translated, it gives CASSLERRANTGELFF.

Turning to this clone: The identical CDR3 is also encoded by other nucleotide sequences in the sample. The chain uses TRBV6-5 and TRBJ2-7; either TRBD1 or TRBD2 may fit D (6 bases each). V was clipped by 5 bases and J by 5 bases, with 10 bases between them. Germline V lookup: CDR1 MNHEY, CDR2 SVGAGI. CDR3 length equals 12 residues. In nucleotides, the CDR3 is TGTGCCAGCAGTCCCGGGGGCCACGAGCAGTACTTC. This codes for CASSPGGHEQYF.

J is TRBJ2-3 and V is TRBV10-3; the D call may be TRBD1 or TRBD2 (6 bases each). The CDR3 totals 15 residues. CDR1 and CDR2 (germline): ENHRY, SYGVKD. V was shortened by 3 bases and J by 1 base, with 11 bases between the two germline ends. The CDR3 reads CAISDGGRGTDTQYF. In nucleotides, the CDR3 is TGTGCCATCAGTGATGGGGGGCGCGGCACAGATACGCAGTATTTT.

CDR3 sequence: CASNIEGVSNQPQHF. Here the CDR3 DNA reads TGTGCCAGCAACATCGAAGGGGTTAGCAATCAGCCCCAGCATTTT. The chain employs TRBV6-5 and TRBJ1-5; possibly TRBD1 for D (5 bases). This CDR3 comprises 15 residues. The V gene's germline CDR1 is MNHEY and CDR2 SVGAGI. Trimming pared 7 bases from V and 0 bases from J, leaving 13 bases between.

As concerns this clone: A much larger clonotype is one base distant, so this may be a read error. The identical CDR3 is also encoded by other nucleotide sequences in the sample. The chain joins TRBV25-1 to TRBJ2-7; D gene uncertain. The germline CDR1 and CDR2 sequences are MGHDK and SYGVNS. The CDR3 sequence is 11 residues long. Trimming stripped 3 bases from V and 4 bases from J, with 4 bases between. The CDR3: CASSDGYEQYF. The DNA of the CDR3 is TGTGCCAGCAGTGACGGGTACGAGCAGTACTTC.

This chain uses TRBV7-6 with TRBJ2-1; 8 bases align to TRBD2. CDR3 length: 14 residues. The V gene end was trimmed by 9 bases and the J gene end by 5 bases; junction bases not matched to a gene: 9. The V gene's germline CDR1 is SGHVS and CDR2 FNYEAQ. CDR3 in DNA: TGTGCCAGTCGGGAGGGCTACAATAACAATGAGCAGTTCTTC. Its protein product is CASREGYNNNEQFF.

J is TRBJ2-5 and V is TRBV6-1; maybe TRBD1 (6 bases). V gave up 2 bases and J gave up 2 bases, with 18 bases separating them. In germline, CDR1 is MNHNS, CDR2 SASEGT. This CDR3 spans 17 amino acids. The CDR3 loop reads CASSETSGWGQQETQYF. In nucleotides, the CDR3 is TGTGCCAGCAGTGAAACGTCAGGCTGGGGGCAGCAAGAGACCCAGTACTTC.

This sequence joins TRBV6-7 and TRBJ2-3; 7 positions agree with TRBD1. TRBV6-7 is annotated as an ORF whose role is uncertain. The length of the CDR3 is 13 residues. Trimming took 8 bases from V and 1 from J; bases not matched to a gene: 3. The CDR3: CASFTGGTDTQYF. As DNA, the CDR3 is TGTGCCAGCTTTACAGGGGGCACAGATACGCAGTATTTT.

This rearrangement joins TRBV18 to TRBJ1-5; the match to TRBD1 covers 10 bases. V lost 2 bases, J lost 0 bases, and 4 bases stayed unmatched. Per the germline V gene, CDR1 is KGHSH and CDR2 is LQKENI. CDR3 size: 17 residues. The CDR3 region is CASSPGTGDYSNQPQHF. The CDR3 DNA reads TGTGCCAGCTCACCAGGGACAGGGGACTATAGCAATCAGCCCCAGCATTTT.

V usage is TRBV28 and J usage is TRBJ2-1, with 13 bases identical to TRBD2. Germline loops: CDR1 MDHEN, CDR2 SYDVKM. This CDR3 contains 16 residues. With V trimmed by 3 bases and J by 5 bases, 4 bases remained unmatched. DNA of the CDR3: TGTGCCAGCAGTTTGCTCGGACTAGCGGGGGACAATGAGCAGTTCTTC. Translating it yields CASSLLGLAGDNEQFF.